The rows below give T cell receptor beta chains drawn from one sample of a study of T cell repertoires in cytomegalovirus infection. No cognate antigen is known for these TCRs. TCRdb re-derived calls from the reads in MiXCR, one entry per CDR3 protein. The sample carries some 590,000 distinct CDR3 sequences, approximately 40% recorded once. The sample consisted of cultured PBMCs, taken from culture after CMV antigen stimulation. Source of these receptors: a human donor in good health (CMV status not recorded). Some clones in this sample may be carry-over from other donors' samples. Each CDR3 is given with its conserved first and last residue. D genes are given only for firm matches. Clone size is not always given. Where it is, it says once, few, many or a class for expanded clones.

clone size | D gene | J gene | V gene | CDR3 DNA | CDR3 protein
many | - | TRBJ1-4 | TRBV7-2 | TGTGCCAGCAGCTTAGGGGGGGCCGGAGAAAAACTGTTTTTT | CASSLGGAGEKLFF
- | - | TRBJ1-5 | TRBV20-1 | TGCAGTGCTAGAGATTTGTCAGGTAATCAGCCCCAGCATTTT | CSARDLSGNQPQHF
few | TRBD1 | TRBJ2-7 | TRBV28 | TGTGCCAGCGGAACAGGGGGTAGCTACGAGCAGTACTTC | CASGTGGSYEQYF
- | TRBD1 | TRBJ2-1 | TRBV6-2/TRBV6-3 | TGTGCCAGCGAGGGGGCAAGCAATGAGCAGTTCTTC | CASEGASNEQFF
- | - | TRBJ1-1 | TRBV7-8 | TGTGCCAGCAGCTTTATCAGCCGGGAGGGTCGCGCTTTCTTT | CASSFISREGRAFF
- | - | TRBJ1-2 | TRBV6-6 | TGTGTCAGCAGTTACCAGGCAGACTATGGCTACACCTTC | CVSSYQADYGYTF
- | - | TRBJ1-4 | TRBV6-5 | TGTGCCAGCAGTTACAGTCCCGGTAGACCCGGGATTGAAAAACTGTTTTTT | CASSYSPGRPGIEKLFF
many | - | TRBJ2-5 | TRBV7-2 | TGTGCCAGCAGCGCCGCCCCGGGGCAAGAGACCCAGTACTTC | CASSAAPGQETQYF
- | - | TRBJ2-1 | TRBV20-1 | TGCAGTGCTAGATATATGGATGAGCAGTTCTTC | CSARYMDEQFF
once | - | TRBJ1-2 | TRBV9 | TGTGCCAGCAGCGGTAGCGGGGCCCGGGGTGGCTACACCTTC | CASSGSGARGGYTF
- | - | TRBJ1-1 | TRBV19 | TGTGCCAGTAGTATAAGGGGACGGAACACTGAAGCTTTCTTT | CASSIRGRNTEAFF
- | TRBD1 | TRBJ2-5 | TRBV19 | TGTGCCAGTAGTGGCAGGGGGCAAGAGACCCAGTACTTC | CASSGRGQETQYF
once | - | TRBJ2-7 | TRBV5-4 | TGTGCCAGCAGCTTGATTTCCAGTTCCTACGAGCAGTACTTC | CASSLISSSYEQYF
few | - | TRBJ2-3 | TRBV7-9 | TGTGCCAGCAGCTTACAGACTACTACCACGGATACGCAGTATTTT | CASSLQTTTTDTQYF
few | - | TRBJ1-5 | TRBV6-1 | TGTGCCAGCAGTGAGCCGGGGATGTCGGCCCAGCATTTT | CASSEPGMSAQHF
few | - | TRBJ2-1 | TRBV24-1 | TGTGCCACAAAAGGAGGGGACTACAATGAGCAGTTCTTC | CATKGGDYNEQFF
- | - | TRBJ1-5 | TRBV7-2 | TGTGCCAGCAAGAGGGACCAGGGTAGCAATCAGCCCCAGCATTTT | CASKRDQGSNQPQHF
- | - | TRBJ1-5 | TRBV6-1 | TGTGCCAGCAGCTGGGTAAGAACTGGTCAGCCCCAGCATTTT | CASSWVRTGQPQHF